One and the same sample provided the 28 T cell receptor beta chains below, sequenced in a study of T cells after yellow fever vaccination. TCRdb processed the 5' RACE reads anew with MiXCR; each CDR3 protein has one entry. Of some 340,000 distinct CDR3 sequences in the sample, about 10% were seen once. The material was CD4+ T cells sorted from PBMCs, obtained 45 days after the yellow fever booster vaccination. Receptor source: a man aged 18 to 29 who received the YFV17D yellow fever vaccine.

This clonotype was seen a few times. This chain uses TRBV7-2 with TRBJ2-1, with 10 bases matching TRBD2. This CDR3 comprises 15 residues. The V segment lost 5 bases and the J segment 1 base; nucleotides outside the gene matches: 2. Germline-derived CDR1 and CDR2 are SGHTA and FQGNSA. CDR3 nucleotides: TGTGCCAGCAGCGCGACTAGCGGGTCCTACAATGAGCAGTTCTTC. The encoded protein is CASSATSGSYNEQFF.

The chain employs TRBV29-1 and TRBJ2-5, with D tentatively TRBD1 or TRBD2 (5 bases each). Trimming shortened V by 6 bases and J by 5 bases, and 13 bases separated the two germline ends. This CDR3 is built from 12 residues. Germline V gene sequence: CDR1 SQVTM, CDR2 ANQGSEA. CDR3 residues: CSVQGEGETQYF. CDR3 nucleotide sequence: TGCAGCGTGCAGGGAGAAGGGGAGACCCAGTACTTC.

This sequence joins TRBV7-9 and TRBJ1-1, with D perhaps TRBD1 (5 bases). Trimming took off 4 bases at V and 2 bases at J, with 14 bases between the two ends. This CDR3 contains 15 residues. Germline V gene sequence: CDR1 SEHNR, CDR2 FQNEAQ (reference sequence). CDR3 protein: CASSYGASVNTEAFF. CDR3 nucleotide sequence: TGTGCCAGCAGCTATGGGGCCAGTGTAAACACTGAAGCTTTCTTT. Complete variable domain (other parts from reference TRBV7-9 and TRBJ1-1): DTGVSQNPRHKITKRGQNVTFRCDPISEHNRLYWYRQTLGQGPEFLTYFQNEAQLEKSRLLSDRFSAERPKGSFSTLEIQRTEQGDSAMYLCASSYGASVNTEAFFGQGTRLTVV.

The chain combines TRBV5-1 with TRBJ2-5; D is tentatively TRBD1 or TRBD2 (5 bases each). CDR3 size: 15 residues. The germline CDR1 and CDR2 sequences are SGHRS and YFSETQ. V lost 0 bases, J lost 2 bases, and 11 bases lay in between. Here the CDR3 reads CASSLALGVQETQYF. The DNA of the CDR3 is TGCGCCAGCAGCTTGGCCTTGGGGGTTCAAGAGACCCAGTACTTC.

This clonotype was seen more than once but under ten times. The rearrangement links TRBV7-2 to TRBJ2-5, with TRBD2 matching 13 bases. This CDR3 spans 16 amino acids. Unmatched junction bases numbered 9, after V lost 5 bases and J lost 6 bases. Germline V CDR1 and CDR2: SGHTA, FQGNSA. DNA of the CDR3: TGTGCCAGCAGCGATACTAGCGGGGGGGTTTCAAAGACCCAGTACTTC. It specifies CASSDTSGGVSKTQYF.

This chain uses TRBV6-5 with TRBJ2-3; the D gene is possibly TRBD2 (5 bases). With 8 bases removed from V and 4 bases from J, the gap between germline ends came to 10 bases. Germline CDR1 MNHEY, CDR2 SVGAGI. The length of the CDR3 is 12 residues. CDR3 bases: TGTGCCAGCGGTAAACTAGCAGATACGCAGTATTTT. Its protein is CASGKLADTQYF.

This clonotype was picked up a small number of times. The V call is TRBV19, the J call TRBJ2-5; 7 bases fit TRBD2. The CDR3 runs to 14 residues. Per germline, CDR1 LNHDA and CDR2 SQIVND (reference sequence). V trimming: 6 bases; J trimming: 3 bases; junction bases outside the gene matches: 7. The CDR3 DNA is TGTGCCAGTAGCCCAGCGGGGCCTGAAGAGACCCAGTACTTC. Translated, it gives CASSPAGPEETQYF. Combining the CDR3 with reference TRBV19 and TRBJ2-5 gives the whole variable domain DGGITQSPKYLFRKEGQNVTLSCEQNLNHDAMYWYRQDPGQGLRLIYYSQIVNDFQKGDIAEGYSVSREKKESFPLTVTSAQKNPTAFYLCASSPAGPEETQYFGPGTRLLVL.

This clonotype has only a few counts. The chain has TRBV14 and TRBJ1-2; TRBD1 matches 10 bases. Germline assignment: CDR1 SGHDN and CDR2 FVKESK. V lost 4 bases and J lost 4; bases outside the gene matches: 12. The CDR3 has 17 residues. CDR3 bases: TGTGCCAGCAGCCGCCTGGGGGACAGGGGCTCTTCCTATGGCTACACCTTC. This encodes CASSRLGDRGSSYGYTF.

This clonotype appeared a few times. The V gene is TRBV2, the J gene TRBJ1-2; D ambiguous. V was trimmed by 8 bases and J by 0 bases, leaving 4 bases between them. Germline-derived CDR1 and CDR2 are SNHLY and FYNNEI. CDR3 length: 11 amino acids. DNA of the CDR3: TGTGCCAGCCAAGCTAACTATGGCTACACCTTC. This codes for CASQANYGYTF.

This clonotype was counted many times. V usage is TRBV6-1 and J usage is TRBJ2-4, with D unresolved. The length of the CDR3 is 13 residues. CDR1 is MNHNS and CDR2 is SASEGT in the germline V gene. V lost 6 bases and J 0 bases, leaving 6 bases between the germline ends. Written as DNA, the CDR3 is TGTGCCAGCAGGGTGCTAGCCAAAAACATTCAGTACTTC. Translated: CASRVLAKNIQYF.

This clonotype showed up just a few times. This CDR3 reads CASRVGDYGYTF. The CDR3 nucleotides are TGCGCCAGCAGGGTGGGGGACTATGGCTACACCTTC. The V and J genes are TRBV5-1 and TRBJ1-2; D is perhaps TRBD1 (5 bases). The CDR3 consists of 12 residues. V lost 5 bases to trimming and J lost 3 bases, with 8 bases between them. Germline V CDR1 and CDR2: SGHRS, YFSETQ. Complete variable domain (other parts from reference TRBV5-1 and TRBJ1-2): KAGVTQTPRYLIKTRGQQVTLSCSPISGHRSVSWYQQTPGQGLQFLFEYFSETQRNKGNFPGRFSGRQFSNSRSEMNVSTLELGDSALYLCASRVGDYGYTFGSGTRLTVV.

To note about this clonotype: At one end, the junction sequence differs from germline, possibly due to a read error. The V call is TRBV6-2 or TRBV6-3, the J call TRBJ1-2, with D unresolved. This CDR3 has 11 residues. The germline V gene has CDR1 MNHEY and CDR2 SVGEGT. The CDR3 here is CASSPGRWTAF. The CDR3 DNA follows: TGTGCCAGCAGTCCTGGGCGTTGGACGGCCTTC.

This clonotype was seen many times. The CDR3 sequence: CASSPSSGGGNTGELFF. CDR3 DNA sequence: TGTGCCAGCAGTCCTTCTAGCGGGGGGGGCAACACCGGGGAGCTGTTTTTT. This chain uses TRBV6-5 with TRBJ2-2; 12 bases match TRBD2. The CDR3 consists of 17 residues. Germline CDR1 is MNHEY and CDR2 is SVGAGI. V lost 5 bases, J lost 2 bases, and 6 bases stayed unmatched.

This clonotype came up a few times. The CDR3 DNA is TGCGCCAGCAGCCAAGATACGAGACCTTCCTACAATGAGCAGTTCTTC. Amino acid sequence: CASSQDTRPSYNEQFF. The V and J genes are TRBV4-3 and TRBJ2-1; D call uncertain. This CDR3 region has 16 residues. Germline V lookup: CDR1 LGHNA, CDR2 YSLEER. Trimming removed 0 bases from V and 1 base from J, with 10 bases in between.

The V gene is TRBV10-2, the J gene TRBJ1-2; D unresolved. CDR1 WSHSY and CDR2 SAAADI come from the germline V gene. The CDR3 has 14 amino acids. Deletions cut 3 bases from V and 9 bases from J, with 17 bases between. The CDR3, as DNA: TGCGCCAGCAGTGATACGGGGAGCGTGGTGAGCTACACCTTC. This codes for CASSDTGSVVSYTF.

The chain combines TRBV6-5 with TRBJ2-2, with 8 bases matching TRBD2. After removal of 6 bases from V and 6 bases from J, the junction contained 6 bases not matched to a gene. In germline, CDR1 is MNHEY, CDR2 SVGAGI. CDR3 length: 14 residues. This CDR3 is CASSRGGDPGELFF. The CDR3 DNA follows: TGTGCCAGCAGCCGGGGGGGGGACCCCGGGGAGCTGTTTTTT.

The chain combines TRBV21-1 with TRBJ1-5. TRBV21-1 constitutes a pseudogene. This CDR3 comprises 14 residues. For the CDR3, the DNA is TGTGCCAGCAGATTTGTCGGGGTCAATCAGCCCCAGCATTTT. Translation gives CASRFVGVNQPQHF.

In this sample, this clonotype turned up a few times. V usage is TRBV7-2 and J usage is TRBJ2-7; D unresolved. V was clipped by 2 bases and J by 7 bases, with 12 bases between them. The germline V gene encodes CDR1 SGHTA and CDR2 FQGNSA. The CDR3 consists of 13 residues. Written as DNA, the CDR3 is TGTGCCAGCAGCTTATTGGTGGTCGGGGAGCAGTACGTC. Amino acid sequence: CASSLLVVGEQYV.

This clonotype was found a few times. At one end, the junction sequence differs from germline, possibly due to a read error. The chain carries TRBV12-3 or TRBV12-4 and TRBJ2-3; 11 bases are a match to TRBD2. The CDR3 sequence is 13 residues long. CDR3 DNA sequence: TGTGCCAGCAGTTTAGCCCTAGCGGGGGGCAATCATTTT. Residues: CASSLALAGGNHF.

This clonotype has at least ten counts. The chain recombines TRBV7-2 with TRBJ2-1, with a possible D match to TRBD1 (6 bases). The CDR3 consists of 15 residues. The germline gives CDR1 SGHTA, CDR2 FQGNSA. Trimming took off 2 bases at V and 7 bases at J, with 15 bases between the two ends. CDR3 nucleotide sequence: TGTGCCAGCAGCTTAAGCTTTGGGGGCCTAAATGAGCAGTTCTTC. Its translation is CASSLSFGGLNEQFF.

CDR3 nucleotides: TGTGCCAGCACCCTCCTCGGACAGGCCTACGAGCAGTACGTC. Its translation is CASTLLGQAYEQYV. This rearrangement joins TRBV5-6 to TRBJ2-7; 7 bases match TRBD1. Germline V gene data show CDR1 as SGHDT and CDR2 as YYEEEE. Trimming took 6 bases from V and 2 from J; bases not matched to a gene: 8. The CDR3 length is 14 residues.

This chain uses TRBV18 with TRBJ2-3; possibly TRBD1 or TRBD2 for D (5 bases each). This CDR3 region has 13 residues. The germline V gene encodes CDR1 KGHSH and CDR2 LQKENI. Trimming took off 2 bases at V and 11 bases at J, with 14 bases between the two ends. The CDR3 DNA follows: TGTGCCAGCTCACCAGCCGGGACCCCGATGCAGTATTTT. It translates to CASSPAGTPMQYF. The full variable domain, in which reference TRBV18 and TRBJ2-3 provide the parts outside the CDR3, is NAGVMQNPRHLVRRRGQEARLRCSPMKGHSHVYWYRQLPEEGLKFMVYLQKENIIDESGMPKERFSAEFPKEGPSILRIQQVVRGDSAAYFCASSPAGTPMQYFGPGTRLTVL.

There are many counts of this clonotype. The rearrangement uses TRBV20-1 and TRBJ1-2; weak D call: TRBD1 (6 bases). Germline lookup yields CDR1 DFQATT and CDR2 SNEGSKA (reference sequence). V dropped 4 bases and J dropped 4 bases, with 10 bases sitting between them. This CDR3 has 12 residues. The CDR3 sequence is CSAKRGAYGYTF. The CDR3 DNA reads as TGCAGTGCTAAGAGGGGGGCCTATGGCTACACCTTC.

Ten or more counts support this clonotype. The chain employs TRBV19 and TRBJ2-5; D gene ambiguous. Trimming shortened V by 4 bases and J by 0 bases, and 6 bases separated the two germline ends. Germline V lookup: CDR1 LNHDA, CDR2 SQIVND (reference sequence). This CDR3 contains 13 residues. This chain's CDR3 is CASSKADQETQYF. The CDR3, as DNA: TGTGCCAGTAGTAAGGCGGACCAAGAGACCCAGTACTTC.

This clonotype was detected a few times. V and J are TRBV20-1 and TRBJ1-2; 7 bases line up with TRBD1. With 8 bases clipped from V and 8 bases from J, the junction kept 17 bases outside the gene matches. CDR1 is DFQATT, CDR2 SNEGSKA, per germline (reference sequence). This CDR3 has 14 amino acids. The CDR3 nucleotides are TGCAGTACCTGGAGGGGACAGAGAACCGGAGGCTACACCTTC. The encoded protein is CSTWRGQRTGGYTF.

This clonotype has more than one count but fewer than ten. The V gene is TRBV19, the J gene TRBJ2-3; 12 positions match TRBD2. The trim removed 4 bases at V and 3 bases at J, leaving 5 bases unmatched. The CDR3 sequence is 16 residues long. Germline V gene data show CDR1 as LNHDA and CDR2 as SQIVND (reference sequence). In DNA, the CDR3 is TGTGCCAGTAGTAAAACCGGGACTAGCGGGACAGATACGCAGTATTTT. This codes for CASSKTGTSGTDTQYF.

In this sample, this clonotype turned up a few times. This chain connects TRBV3-1 to TRBJ2-7, with TRBD1 matching over 11 bases. Germline loops: CDR1 LGHDT, CDR2 YNNKEL (reference sequence). This CDR3 region has 13 residues. V lost 4 bases, J lost 6 bases, and 2 bases stayed unmatched. CDR3 loop: CASSRTGGTEQYF. The CDR3 DNA reads as TGTGCCAGCAGCCGGACAGGGGGCACCGAGCAGTACTTC.

The rearrangement uses TRBV20-1 and TRBJ2-3, with D perhaps TRBD2 (5 bases). With 1 base removed from V and 0 bases from J, the gap between germline ends came to 5 bases. This CDR3 has 13 amino acids. Germline values: CDR1 DFQATT, CDR2 SNEGSKA (reference sequence). The DNA for the CDR3 is TGCAGTGCTAGAGGCGGGAGCACAGATACGCAGTATTTT. Encoded protein: CSARGGSTDTQYF.